This T cell receptor beta chain was captured by sequencing in a study of T cell responses to AZD1222 COVID-19 vaccine. Study findings and constraints: Every sample of the repertoires postdated the peak T cell response.

The protocol was immunoSEQ multiplex PCR, while the TCRdb copy is restricted to in-frame clones and leaves out a portion. The data contain some 180,000 clones, 91% of them singletons. Details on this clone: Its antigen is undetermined.

Per germline, CDR1 SGHRS and CDR2 YFSETQ. The J segment lost 2 bases and the V segment lost 8 bases, leaving 7 bases of the junction unmatched. This CDR3 is built from 14 residues. This clonotype originated in an adult who received the AZD1222 COVID-19 vaccine. The genes are TRBV5-1 and TRBJ2-3; 8 bases agree with TRBD2. The source material was peripheral blood, sampled 28 days after the second AZD1222 dose. The CDR3, as DNA: TGCGCCAGTCTGAGCGGGGGACTCACAGATACGCAGTATTTT. Protein product: CASLSGGLTDTQYF.